This T cell receptor beta chain appears in the sequencing data of a study of T-cell memory formation after mild COVID-19. The overall study: Across donors, TCR clusters were largely donor specific. Findings of the study overall: Mainly CM and EM harbored the contracting CD4+ clones; mainly EMRA harbored the CD8+ ones. Contracting clones from day 15 to 85 showed balanced CD4/CD8; later expanders favored CD4+.

TCRdb analysed the 5' RACE reads with MiXCR anew, one entry per CDR3 protein. There are about 210,000 distinct CDR3 sequences in the sample; around 25% occur only once, and around 10% lies in the top ten. There are many counts of this clonotype. What it binds is not known. Sample: PBMCs or a T cell subset sorted from them (not recorded which). The clonotype comes from an adult woman who had mild COVID-19 (a few samples of this study predate the infection). Cell type and time point are not known.

For the CDR3, the DNA is TGCAGCGTTGAAGGTTCTTACACTAGCTCCTACGAGCAGTACTTC. Its translation: CSVEGSYTSSYEQYF. This chain connects TRBV29-1 to TRBJ2-7; weak D call: TRBD2 (5 bases). Trimming took 1 base from V and 0 from J, leaving 13 bases between them. CDR1 SQVTM and CDR2 ANQGSEA come from the germline V gene. This CDR3 region has 15 residues.